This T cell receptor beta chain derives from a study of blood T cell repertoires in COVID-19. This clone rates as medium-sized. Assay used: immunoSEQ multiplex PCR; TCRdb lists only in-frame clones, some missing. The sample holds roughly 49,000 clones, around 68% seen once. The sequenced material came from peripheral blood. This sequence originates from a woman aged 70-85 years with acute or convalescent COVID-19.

Written as DNA, the CDR3 is TGTGCCAGCAGCCCGACGGGTGGGAGGGAGAACACCGGGGAGCTGTTTTTT. It encodes CASSPTGGRENTGELFF. The chain couples TRBV7-3 to TRBJ2-2; 7 nucleotides align to TRBD2. This CDR3 has 17 residues. V shed 5 bases and J 1 base; nucleotides not matched to a gene: 10. CDR1 is SGHTA, CDR2 FQGTGA, per germline.